Below are 28 T cell receptor beta chains sequenced from a single sample in a study of cytomegalovirus exposure and HLA in healthy donors (dated by TCRdb to 2017 to 2019). Preparation of the library involved the immunoSEQ multiplex PCR assay. For the multiplex PCR, a mixture combining 60 forward primers for TCR Vbeta segments and 13 reverse primers for TCR Jbeta segments was used. TCRdb limited this immuneACCESS table to in-frame rearrangements with V and J called. A share of clones is missing; checked studies link under half to unresolved V genes, and the rest is unexplained. In all, the sample holds around 210,000 clones, and approximately 78% of those were seen once. Of the sample, roughly 0.45% is held by the ten largest clones. Input material: PBMCs. The source of these receptors is a boy aged 5-17 years in good health and CMV-seronegative.

The chain is built from TRBV9 and TRBJ1-1; 10 bases fit TRBD1. The CDR3 is 17 amino acids. Germline V gives CDR1 SGDLS, CDR2 YYNGEE. J gave up 5 bases and V 3 bases, and 13 bases lay outside the gene matches. CDR3 sequence (DNA): TGTGCCAGCAGCGACGGGACAGGGGTCCTTTTTGTAACTGAAGCTTTCTTT. Translating it yields CASSDGTGVLFVTEAFF.

The chain couples TRBV7-2 to TRBJ2-7, with a tentative D call TRBD2 (7 bases). Deletions cut 4 bases from V and 0 bases from J, with 13 bases between. Germline CDR1 reads SGHTA; CDR2 reads FQGNSA. CDR3 length equals 15 residues. The DNA for the CDR3 is TGTGCCAGCAGCTGGCAAGCGGGACACTCCTACGAGCAGTACTTC. Translating gives CASSWQAGHSYEQYF.

This clone has only a few counts. The rearrangement joins TRBV2 to TRBJ1-2; a possible D gene is TRBD1 (6 bases). This CDR3 contains 13 residues. Germline lookup yields CDR1 SNHLY and CDR2 FYNNEI. Trimming left V 7 bases short and J 4 bases short, with 13 bases between. This CDR3 is CASNIGGSYGYTF. CDR3 sequence (DNA): TGTGCCAGCAACATAGGGGGAAGCTATGGCTACACCTTC.

The rearrangement joins TRBV25-1 to TRBJ2-5, with TRBD1 matching over 7 bases. There are 14 residues in the CDR3. From germline, CDR1 is MGHDK and CDR2 SYGVNS. The J segment lost 4 bases and the V segment lost 3 bases, leaving 5 bases of the junction unmatched. The chain's CDR3 is CASSDTGAVETQYF. The CDR3 nucleotides read TGTGCCAGCAGTGACACAGGGGCCGTAGAGACCCAGTACTTC.

This chain joins TRBV30 and TRBJ2-7; D possibly corresponds to TRBD1 (5 bases). The CDR3 has 12 residues. Trimming pared 0 bases from V and 4 bases from J, leaving 7 bases between. The V gene's germline CDR1 is GTSNPN and CDR2 SVGIG (reference sequence). The CDR3 DNA is TGTGCCTGGAGTGTACAGGCATACGAGCAGTACTTC. Its translation: CAWSVQAYEQYF.

The V gene is TRBV5-1, the J gene TRBJ1-1; TRBD1 agrees at 9 bases. The germline CDR1 and CDR2 sequences are SGHRS and YFSETQ. CDR3 length: 15 residues. Germline trimming cut 5 bases from V and 1 base from J; bases unmatched to any gene: 6. This CDR3 reads CASSRTGAPNTEAFF. The CDR3 nucleotides read TGCGCCAGCAGTCGGACAGGGGCCCCGAACACTGAAGCTTTCTTT.

The rearrangement uses TRBV7-6 and TRBJ2-3; D unclear. Germline V CDR1 and CDR2: SGHVS, FNYEAQ. There are 13 residues in the CDR3. Trimming took 1 base from V and 6 from J, leaving 8 bases between them. CDR3 DNA sequence: TGTGCCAGCAGCTTAGACCTCGGGGATACGCAGTATTTT. It yields the protein CASSLDLGDTQYF.

The rearrangement uses TRBV19 and TRBJ1-2; tentatively, D is TRBD1 (6 bases). V shed 10 bases and J shed 7 bases, with 19 bases lying between them. The CDR3 covers 13 residues. Germline assignment: CDR1 LNHDA and CDR2 SQIVND (reference sequence). CDR3 nucleotide sequence: TGTGCCACCTCCCTCAGCAGGGGCGGTGGCTACACCTTC. Amino acids: CATSLSRGGGYTF.

The V gene is TRBV19, the J gene TRBJ1-2, with a tentative D call TRBD1 (6 bases). CDR1 and CDR2 from the germline V gene are LNHDA and SQIVND (reference sequence). The ends were cut back, 5 bases at V and 6 bases at J, with 10 bases in the middle. CDR3 length equals 12 residues. DNA for the CDR3: TGTGCCAGTAGTCTCGACAGGCATGGCTACACCTTC. Translating gives CASSLDRHGYTF.

The CDR3 protein is CSASQGYGYTF. The CDR3 DNA sequence: TGCAGTGCTTCTCAGGGCTATGGCTACACCTTC. The V gene is TRBV20-1, the J gene TRBJ1-2; the D gene is possibly TRBD1 (5 bases). The V gene's germline CDR1 is DFQATT and CDR2 SNEGSKA (reference sequence). This CDR3 is built from 11 residues. Trimming shortened V by 5 bases and J by 4 bases, and 8 bases separated the two germline ends.

The CDR3 region is CASSGGQGYWEQYF. In DNA form, the CDR3 reads TGTGCCAGCAGTGGGGGACAGGGGTACTGGGAGCAGTACTTC. The chain links TRBV2 to TRBJ2-7, with TRBD1 matching 10 bases. The V gene end was trimmed by 4 bases and the J gene end by 7 bases; junction bases not matched to a gene: 7. Germline V gene lookup returns CDR1 SNHLY and CDR2 FYNNEI. The CDR3 spans 14 residues.

CDR3 amino acids: CASSPSRDRTYEQYF. CDR3 bases: TGTGCCAGCAGCCCCTCCCGGGACAGGACCTACGAGCAGTACTTC. The V call is TRBV7-9, the J call TRBJ2-7; TRBD1 matches at 8 bases. The germline CDR1 and CDR2 sequences are SEHNR and FQNEAQ (reference sequence). The V gene end was trimmed by 5 bases and the J gene end by 2 bases; junction bases not matched to a gene: 8. This CDR3 is 15 amino acids long.

The genes are TRBV7-9 and TRBJ2-6; 7 positions agree with TRBD2. V dropped 6 bases and J dropped 4; count of bases not matched to a gene: 9. The CDR3 length is 16 residues. Germline values: CDR1 SEHNR, CDR2 FQNEAQ (reference sequence). CDR3 in DNA: TGTGCCAGCAGGTTCCGGGGGGTGGGGGGGGCCAACGTCCTGACTTTC. This codes for CASRFRGVGGANVLTF.

The chain carries TRBV27 and TRBJ2-5; 8 bases match TRBD1. The CDR3 has 15 amino acids. CDR1 and CDR2 (germline): MNHEY, SMNVEV (reference sequence). V lost 5 bases and J lost 3; bases outside the gene matches: 8. The DNA of the CDR3 is TGTGCCAGCAGTACGCGGACAGGGCCCAAAGAGACCCAGTACTTC. Translated, it gives CASSTRTGPKETQYF.

The CDR3 spells CASRVDSYEQYF. The CDR3 DNA reads as TGTGCCAGCAGGGTAGACAGCTACGAGCAGTACTTC. V gene TRBV7-6 combines with J gene TRBJ2-7; a possible D gene is TRBD1 (5 bases). CDR1 is SGHVS and CDR2 is FNYEAQ in the germline V gene. CDR3 length equals 12 residues. Trimming took off 6 bases at V and 3 bases at J, with 9 bases between the two ends.

CDR3: CASSSTPGAYTDTQYF. Here the CDR3 DNA reads TGTGCCAGCAGCTCCACCCCAGGGGCATACACAGATACGCAGTATTTT. This chain links TRBV11-2 with TRBJ2-3; a possible D gene is TRBD1 (6 bases). The germline V and J ends were trimmed by 4 bases and 2 bases, with 16 bases remaining between them. The CDR3 has 16 residues. The germline V gene encodes CDR1 SGHAT and CDR2 FQNNGV.

The DNA for the CDR3 is TGTGCCAGCAGCGCCAGGACAGGGGTGAGGAACACCGGGGAGCTGTTTTTT. It specifies CASSARTGVRNTGELFF. The chain couples TRBV13 to TRBJ2-2; 9 positions match TRBD1. This CDR3 is built from 17 residues. Per the germline V gene, CDR1 is PRHDT and CDR2 is FYEKMQ (reference sequence). J was trimmed by 1 base and V by 5 bases; bases with no gene match: 8.

The CDR3 sequence: CASSPAASGQQHF. The CDR3 DNA follows: TGTGCCAGTAGCCCAGCCGCGTCGGGACAGCAGCATTTT. The J gene is TRBJ1-5, the V gene TRBV19, with 7 bases matching TRBD1. V lost 6 bases to trimming and J lost 13 bases; unmatched junction nucleotides: 12. From germline, CDR1 is LNHDA and CDR2 SQIVND (reference sequence). The length of the CDR3 is 13 residues.

This clone was detected only once. The V and J genes are TRBV27 and TRBJ1-2, with TRBD1 as a possible D gene (5 bases). There are 13 residues in the CDR3. CDR1 and CDR2 (germline): MNHEY, SMNVEV (reference sequence). Trimming stripped 3 bases from V and 6 bases from J, with 11 bases between. The CDR3 DNA is TGTGCCAGCAGTTTCTACAGGAACCATGGCTACACCTTC. Its protein is CASSFYRNHGYTF.

The gene calls are TRBV11-3 and TRBJ2-3, with no clear D. V was shortened by 1 base and J by 4 bases, with 9 bases between the two germline ends. CDR3 length equals 14 residues. In germline, CDR1 is SGHNT, CDR2 YENEEA. CDR3 region: CASSLVPDSDTQYF. The CDR3, as DNA: TGTGCCAGCAGCTTAGTACCAGACTCAGATACGCAGTATTTT. Drawing the rest from reference TRBV11-3 and TRBJ2-3, the complete variable domain is EAGVVQSPRYKIIEKKQPVAFWCNPISGHNTLYWYLQNLGQGPELLIRYENEEAVDDSQLPKDRFSAERLKGVDSTLKIQPAELGDSAVYLCASSLVPDSDTQYFGPGTRLTVL.

The rearrangement joins TRBV9 to TRBJ2-1; 13 nucleotides align to TRBD2. The J segment lost 5 bases and the V segment lost 8 bases, leaving 10 bases of the junction unmatched. The CDR3 extends over 16 amino acids. Germline V CDR1 and CDR2: SGDLS, YYNGEE. The CDR3 DNA follows: TGTGCCAGTACGAGGACTAGCGGGAGTTCAGACAATGAGCAGTTCTTC. Translating it yields CASTRTSGSSDNEQFF.

The chain combines TRBV5-4 with TRBJ2-3, with 7 bases fitting TRBD1. Germline V gene lookup returns CDR1 SGHNT and CDR2 YYREEE (reference sequence). V lost 4 bases, J lost 4 bases, and 9 bases stayed unmatched. This CDR3 comprises 15 residues. The CDR3 loop is CASSARTGGPDTQYF. The CDR3 nucleotides are TGTGCCAGCAGCGCCCGGACAGGAGGACCAGATACGCAGTATTTT.

V is TRBV27 and J is TRBJ1-1; the D gene is possibly TRBD1 (5 bases). The CDR3 sequence is 13 residues long. V gave up 3 bases and J gave up 5 bases, with 10 bases separating them. Looked up from germline, CDR1 is MNHEY and CDR2 is SMNVEV (reference sequence). The CDR3 here is CASSFTGRTEAFF. CDR3 nucleotide sequence: TGTGCCAGCAGTTTTACAGGTAGAACTGAAGCTTTCTTT.

A remark on this clone: A junction end diverges from the germline sequence, so it may reflect a read error. The gene calls are TRBV6-1 and TRBJ1-5; tentatively, D is TRBD1 (5 bases). The germline V gene has CDR1 MNHNS and CDR2 SASEGT. This CDR3 region has 20 residues. The CDR3, as DNA: TGTGCCAGCAGTCAAGCTACCGGGAATCGGGGGAGTTATAGCAATCAGCCCCAGCATTTT. Its protein is CASSQATGNRGSYSNQPQHF.

CDR3 nucleotide sequence: TGTGCCAGCAGCGCCAGGGGACAGGGATACAATGAGCAGTTCTTC. It translates to CASSARGQGYNEQFF. This sequence joins TRBV9 and TRBJ2-1; 9 bases are a match to TRBD1. Germline V lookup: CDR1 SGDLS, CDR2 YYNGEE. J was trimmed by 4 bases and V by 3 bases; bases with no gene match: 5. This CDR3 comprises 15 residues. The variable domain in full, completed from reference TRBV9 and TRBJ2-1, reads DSGVTQTPKHLITATGQRVTLRCSPRSGDLSVYWYQQSLDQGLQFLIQYYNGEERAKGNILERFSAQQFPDLHSELNLSSLELGDSALYFCASSARGQGYNEQFFGPGTRLTVL.

This clone was detected only once. The chain combines TRBV6-1 with TRBJ1-2; TRBD1 might be the D (6 bases). The germline V and J ends were trimmed by 1 base and 4 bases, with 7 bases remaining between them. From germline, CDR1 is MNHNS and CDR2 SASEGT. CDR3 length: 13 amino acids. CDR3 protein: CASSEDRAYGYTF. The CDR3 DNA is TGTGCCAGCAGTGAAGACAGGGCCTATGGCTACACCTTC.

J is TRBJ2-6 and V is TRBV21-1; TRBD1 is the table's D call and was not checked against the DNA. TRBV21-1 is a recognized pseudogene. This CDR3 is 20 amino acids long. CDR3 residues: CASSYRKRTVIFSGANVLTF. The CDR3 DNA follows: TGTGCCAGCAGCTACAGGAAAAGGACAGTCATATTCTCTGGGGCCAACGTCCTGACTTTC.

V usage is TRBV4-2 and J usage is TRBJ1-2; D is unclear. The CDR3 totals 15 residues. Germline CDR1 and CDR2: LGHNA and YNFKEQ. Trimming pared 0 bases from V and 0 bases from J, leaving 8 bases between. The chain's CDR3 is CASSQEYSTNYGYTF. CDR3 DNA sequence: TGTGCCAGCAGCCAAGAATACAGCACTAACTATGGCTACACCTTC.